The T cell receptor beta chain under discussion was sequenced for a study of blood T cells in healthy people across ages. Using a J-beta primer mix together with a sample-barcoded 5' primer, a second PCR was run for about 6 to 12 cycles. Carrying 12 random nucleotides, a template-switch adaptor labeled each individual cDNA molecule. Each CDR3 protein gets one entry after TCRdb re-called the 5' RACE reads with MiXCR. The table has hundreds of thousands of distinct CDR3 sequences, roughly two fifths seen once. Trimming pared 3 bases from V and 11 bases from J, leaving 13 bases between. CDR3 length: 12 residues. Germline-derived CDR1 and CDR2 are MDHEN and SYDVKM.

The chain combines TRBV28 with TRBJ2-5; tentative D call: TRBD2 (5 bases). The TCR was taken from a man older than 75 in good health. Sequencing used blood. CDR3 sequence (DNA): TGTGCCAGCAGTTTGCCCGGGAAGGAGCAGTACTTC. Translation: CASSLPGKEQYF.